This record covers a single T cell receptor beta chain. The antigen remains unidentified. This PCR relied on a set of 60 Vbeta primers and 13 Jbeta primers. The data were produced by immunoSEQ multiplex PCR, yet TCRdb's version contains in-frame clones alone and is incomplete. The sample lists about 160,000 clones; 77% were seen once. The sample is drawn from a study of cytomegalovirus exposure and HLA in healthy donors. Study-wide results and limits: Earlier analysis looked at TCR beta V segments, and most were productive about 87% or about 30% of the time. Sequencing likely caused a cluster of highly shared sequence variants. The study assumed roughly uniform donor sequencing depth for presence/absence analyses.

The clonotype was recovered from a woman in her 30s in good health and CMV-seronegative. Input material: PBMCs.

This chain's CDR3 is CASSILGELFF. For the CDR3, the DNA is TGTGCCAGTAGTATATTAGGGGAGCTGTTTTTT. V is TRBV19 and J is TRBJ2-2; D remains unclear. V dropped 2 bases and J dropped 8 bases, with 3 bases sitting between them. CDR1 LNHDA and CDR2 SQIVND come from the germline V gene (reference sequence). The length of the CDR3 is 11 residues. Drawing the rest from reference TRBV19 and TRBJ2-2, the complete variable domain is DGGITQSPKYLFRKEGQNVTLSCEQNLNHDAMYWYRQDPGQGLRLIYYSQIVNDFQKGDIAEGYSVSREKKESFPLTVTSAQKNPTAFYLCASSILGELFFGEGSRLTVL.